The entry below gives a single TCR beta chain sequence along with its context. Its antigen is not known. This sample stems from a study of response to subunit inactivated influenza vaccine. General study results and limits: That few new T cells are recruited by each seasonal influenza vaccination was the authors' suggestion.

One entry per CDR3 protein, called by TCRdb with MiXCR from the RT-PCR reads. The table has 650,000 to 850,000 distinct CDR3 sequences, approximately 14% seen once; the top ten hold 6.5% to 8.5%. The sequencing here drew on PBMCs from blood, taken 14 to 15 days before vaccination. The origin of this receptor is a man aged 45-60 years who received an inactivated influenza vaccine.

The CDR3 loop is CASNPYGRAFEAFF. The CDR3 DNA reads as TGTGCCAGCAACCCATACGGCAGGGCCTTTGAAGCTTTCTTT. The genes are TRBV27 and TRBJ1-1; D might be TRBD1 (5 bases). The germline CDR1 and CDR2 sequences are MNHEY and SMNVEV (reference sequence). CDR3 length: 14 amino acids. V was clipped by 7 bases and J by 7 bases, with 19 bases between them.